This T cell receptor (beta chain) is drawn from a study of T cell changes during pregnancy in multiple sclerosis. This CDR3 is built from 15 residues. The ends lost 4 bases at V and 1 base at J; junction bases unmatched: 6. CDR1 and CDR2 (germline): KGHSH, LQKENI. Profiled with immunoSEQ multiplex PCR; TCRdb holds only in-frame clones, not every one. This sample has some 80,000 clones, with about 95% found just once. The sequenced sample was peripheral blood, obtained in the second trimester of pregnancy. This chain connects TRBV18 to TRBJ2-7, with TRBD2 identical over 8 bases. This TCR was recovered from a female donor with multiple sclerosis, enrolled in a pregnancy study. The DNA for the CDR3 is TGTGCCAGCTCACTTAGGCGGGGGGATTCCTACGAGCAGTACTTC. Its protein is CASSLRRGDSYEQYF.